The present T cell receptor beta chain was sequenced within a study of OX40 agonist ivuxolimab in advanced cancers. In the study overall: Ivuxolimab was a fully human IgG2 agonistic monoclonal antibody targeting the costimulatory receptor OX40 (CD134). Intravenous ivuxolimab was administered to patients every 2 weeks at six dose levels: 0.01, 0.1, 0.3, 1.5, 3 and 10 mg/kg. Of the roughly 54 patients in dose escalation, about 19 had hepatocellular carcinoma, some 15 had melanoma, 9 had renal cell carcinoma and 9 had head and neck cancer. The dose-escalation cohort was 82.7% male with a mean age of about 54 years, ranging from about 20 to 85. Patients were allowed to have had prior anti-PD-1, anti-PD-L1 or anti-CTLA-4 therapy, and around 37% of the dose-escalation patients had previously received checkpoint inhibitors. Three dose-escalation patients achieved partial responses, one with hepatocellular carcinoma and two with cutaneous melanoma. The point of sequencing TCRbeta in the periphery was to test whether ivuxolimab changed TCR sequence diversity and drove clonal T-cell expansion. The paper reports the monotherapy dose-escalation portion (N of about 56 patients) of the phase I ivuxolimab trial. What the work shows at the level of the full study, not this receptor alone: Low levels of normalized T-cell clonal expansion were also shown by some nonresponding patients. The antigen specificity of the peripheral T cells that underwent clonal expansion was not determined. In the 0.1-3.0 mg/kg groups, partial responders had among the lowest normalized peripheral clonal expansion, particularly in CD8+ T cells. At doses of 0.1 to 3.0 mg/kg, clonal expansion of both CD4+ and CD8+ T cells in blood was seen between baseline and week 6. After ivuxolimab, CD8+ T cells had more expanded clones than CD4+ T cells on average.

A distance of 10 bases separates the germline ends of V and J, which lose 0 bases and 6 bases respectively. From the germline V gene, CDR1 is LGHNA and CDR2 is YSLEER. The CDR3 numbers 14 residues from cysteine through phenylalanine. The entry retains the CDR3 DNA only, 42 bases that are in frame from base 1. Worth noting for this clone: The clone's antigen remains unknown. Base qualities are not at hand, and no much larger clone is one base apart.

Patients with autoimmune disease history or receiving systemic immunosuppression were excluded from the trial. Peripheral blood for TCR sequencing was collected from all dose cohorts at baseline, on cycle 4 day 1, and on cycle 7 day 1. Samples were obtained from an open-label, multicenter, first-in-human phase I dose-escalation trial of ivuxolimab. Adults with locally advanced or metastatic melanoma, renal cell, hepatocellular, or head and neck squamous cell carcinoma were enrolled in the trial. CD4+ and CD8+ T cells were sorted separately from peripheral blood before TCR sequencing. To sequence the TCRbeta CDR3 region, genomic DNA was isolated from the sorted cells. The immunoSEQ Assay was used to sequence the TCRbeta CDR3 regions. Drawn from immuneACCESS, this table holds only the in-frame rearrangements with V and J called that TCRdb kept. Clones are partly lost; checked studies trace under half to an unresolved V gene and leave the rest unexplained. The sample contains more than 15,000 clones, 74% of them found a single time. Jointly, the top ten make up 25% to 40% of the sample.

The receptor was isolated from an adult with an advanced solid tumor such as melanoma, head and neck, liver or kidney cancer. Rearrangement joined TRBV4-3 to TRBJ2-3; the D gene is tentatively TRBD1 or TRBD2, each matching 5 bases. The specimen was CD4+ or CD8+ T cells sorted from blood, collected in a trial of the OX40 agonist ivuxolimab. The DNA is as follows: TGCGCCAGCAGCCAAGATTGGTGGGGGGATACGCAGTATTTT. It is translated as CASSQDWWGDTQYF.